This is a list of T cell receptor beta chains from one sample in a study of T cell changes during pregnancy in multiple sclerosis. Sequencing was performed with immunoSEQ multiplex PCR; in TCRdb, only in-frame clones are kept and a portion is missing. Among around 41,000 clones listed, about nine tenths were seen once. Sequencing was performed on CD4+ T cells from peripheral blood mononuclear cells, taken in the third trimester of pregnancy. The receptors here all came from a female donor in good health, enrolled as a control in a pregnancy study. Each CDR3 is given without its conserved first and last residue. Fields, in order: clone size, V gene, J gene, CDR3 protein. Clone size is stated in some rows and not others, as once, few, many or a class when expanded.

abundance: few; v_gene: TRBV7-6; j_gene: TRBJ2-3; CDR3aa: ASSSLAGRTTDTQY
abundance: few; v_gene: TRBV7-9; j_gene: TRBJ1-1; CDR3aa: ASSPRLDRGTEAF
abundance: NA; v_gene: TRBV4-2; j_gene: TRBJ2-3; CDR3aa: ASSPTSGGGFRVGTDTQY
abundance: NA; v_gene: TRBV9; j_gene: TRBJ2-2; CDR3aa: ASSVSGADTGELF
abundance: NA; v_gene: TRBV6-4; j_gene: TRBJ1-1; CDR3aa: ASSAIGGEAF
abundance: NA; v_gene: TRBV30; j_gene: TRBJ1-5; CDR3aa: AWSVQGARPQH
abundance: NA; v_gene: TRBV12-5; j_gene: TRBJ1-1; CDR3aa: ASGSQGGRETEAF
abundance: NA; v_gene: TRBV11-1; j_gene: TRBJ2-1; CDR3aa: ASSLGLANEQF
abundance: NA; v_gene: TRBV18; j_gene: TRBJ1-5; CDR3aa: ASSPAGSADQPQH
abundance: NA; v_gene: TRBV19; j_gene: TRBJ2-5; CDR3aa: ASRGGSWETQY
abundance: NA; v_gene: TRBV5-1; j_gene: TRBJ2-5; CDR3aa: ASSFGVQETQY
abundance: once; v_gene: TRBV6-5; j_gene: TRBJ1-2; CDR3aa: ASTSGGGNYGYT
abundance: NA; v_gene: TRBV5-6; j_gene: TRBJ1-1; CDR3aa: ASSLFGTGESEAF
abundance: NA; v_gene: TRBV5-8; j_gene: TRBJ2-5; CDR3aa: ASSPGRLQGGPQY
abundance: NA; v_gene: TRBV4-1; j_gene: TRBJ1-3; CDR3aa: ASSQRAGNTIY
abundance: NA; v_gene: TRBV7-2; j_gene: TRBJ1-4; CDR3aa: ASSYVGTGFGEKLF
abundance: NA; v_gene: TRBV2; j_gene: TRBJ2-1; CDR3aa: ASSERRGRGNEQF
abundance: NA; v_gene: TRBV7-9; j_gene: TRBJ2-7; CDR3aa: ASSLGTGEDEQY
abundance: NA; v_gene: TRBV5-1; j_gene: TRBJ2-3; CDR3aa: ASSLAAGTTDTQY
abundance: once; v_gene: TRBV7-8; j_gene: TRBJ2-3; CDR3aa: ASSPEAGARHTQY
abundance: NA; v_gene: TRBV5-4; j_gene: TRBJ2-3; CDR3aa: ASSRLARSWGTDTQY
abundance: NA; v_gene: TRBV6-5; j_gene: TRBJ2-3; CDR3aa: ASGGIPDTQY
abundance: NA; v_gene: TRBV28; j_gene: TRBJ2-3; CDR3aa: ASSLGDRLTDTQY
abundance: NA; v_gene: TRBV9; j_gene: TRBJ1-6; CDR3aa: ASSASGGYNSPLH
abundance: NA; v_gene: TRBV27; j_gene: TRBJ2-5; CDR3aa: ASSKNLGLVAARGTQY
abundance: NA; v_gene: TRBV27; j_gene: TRBJ2-7; CDR3aa: ASSPSWDSKEQY
abundance: NA; v_gene: TRBV27; j_gene: TRBJ2-7; CDR3aa: ASSPPGGPPYEQY
abundance: NA; v_gene: TRBV19; j_gene: TRBJ2-1; CDR3aa: ASSTQLAVKYNEQF
abundance: NA; v_gene: TRBV2; j_gene: TRBJ2-2; CDR3aa: ASRGAQNTGELF
abundance: NA; v_gene: TRBV10-1; j_gene: TRBJ1-1; CDR3aa: ASSARRGFTEAF
abundance: NA; v_gene: TRBV6-5; j_gene: TRBJ2-7; CDR3aa: ASSYYGTSGSYEQY
abundance: NA; v_gene: TRBV6-5; j_gene: TRBJ1-5; CDR3aa: ASSSLIREPQH
abundance: NA; v_gene: TRBV15; j_gene: TRBJ1-1; CDR3aa: ATSRDRGHTEAF
abundance: NA; v_gene: TRBV27; j_gene: TRBJ2-5; CDR3aa: ASTPGGKKETQY
abundance: few; v_gene: TRBV7-3; j_gene: TRBJ1-1; CDR3aa: ASSRDSGTTEAF
abundance: NA; v_gene: TRBV5-1; j_gene: TRBJ2-6; CDR3aa: ASSSATGARSGANVLT
abundance: NA; v_gene: TRBV10-3; j_gene: TRBJ2-4; CDR3aa: AISGTGNIQY
abundance: NA; v_gene: TRBV5-6; j_gene: TRBJ2-2; CDR3aa: ASSLAVNTGELF
abundance: NA; v_gene: TRBV5-1; j_gene: TRBJ1-5; CDR3aa: ASSKDSLNQPQH
abundance: NA; v_gene: TRBV6-1; j_gene: TRBJ1-2; CDR3aa: ASSARDRDGYT
abundance: NA; v_gene: TRBV19; j_gene: TRBJ2-1; CDR3aa: ASSTLTRAGNEQF
abundance: NA; v_gene: TRBV5-4; j_gene: TRBJ1-2; CDR3aa: ASTQGFGYT
abundance: medium-sized; v_gene: TRBV5-1; j_gene: TRBJ2-7; CDR3aa: ASSLGGQLIAYEQY
abundance: NA; v_gene: TRBV6-6; j_gene: TRBJ2-7; CDR3aa: ASSYSDRGAYEQY
abundance: NA; v_gene: TRBV5-4; j_gene: TRBJ1-5; CDR3aa: ASSLDNSNQPQH
abundance: NA; v_gene: TRBV4-1; j_gene: TRBJ1-6; CDR3aa: ASSQGGQPNSPLH
abundance: few; v_gene: TRBV30; j_gene: TRBJ1-1; CDR3aa: AWSVSVGQGSSEAF
abundance: few; v_gene: TRBV2; j_gene: TRBJ2-3; CDR3aa: AGRDQEATDTQY
abundance: NA; v_gene: TRBV28; j_gene: TRBJ1-1; CDR3aa: ASSFRDRGKAF
abundance: NA; v_gene: TRBV11-3; j_gene: TRBJ2-5; CDR3aa: ASSLISGGPQETQY
abundance: once; v_gene: TRBV5-1; j_gene: TRBJ1-1; CDR3aa: ASSLTGTVNTEAF
abundance: NA; v_gene: TRBV23-1; j_gene: TRBJ1-5; CDR3aa: ASNPARQGIWGNQPQH
abundance: once; v_gene: TRBV11-2; j_gene: TRBJ2-1; CDR3aa: ASRKLQEDNEQF
abundance: NA; v_gene: TRBV5-6; j_gene: TRBJ1-2; CDR3aa: ASSWPYQGGNYGYT
abundance: NA; v_gene: TRBV13; j_gene: TRBJ1-5; CDR3aa: ASSLGQFNQPQH
abundance: few; v_gene: TRBV6-4; j_gene: TRBJ1-1; CDR3aa: ASSDSYSGRGTEAF
abundance: NA; v_gene: TRBV11-1; j_gene: TRBJ1-3; CDR3aa: ASSSGQPGNTIY
abundance: NA; v_gene: TRBV11-2; j_gene: TRBJ2-1; CDR3aa: ASSLNAGRGEQF
abundance: NA; v_gene: TRBV9; j_gene: TRBJ1-5; CDR3aa: ASSGRGQGRYNQPQH